This T cell receptor beta chain comes out of a study of post-analysis software for immune sequencing data. General study points: About five TRBV segments were more frequent in patients than controls; TRBV5-6, TRBV5-1 and TRBV20-1 belonged to this group. Compared against controls, patients with multiple sclerosis displayed significantly lower normalized Chao1 diversity. Strong co-clustering by F measure was evident for samples that had been prepared in the same batch.

cDNA libraries of TCR beta carried unique molecular identifiers. From roughly 1 to 10 million T cells, 400,000 to 600,000 cDNA molecules were obtained. TCRdb processed the PCR reads anew with MiXCR; each CDR3 protein has one entry. In the table there are roughly 670,000 distinct CDR3 sequences, 55% to 60% of which are singletons. The CDR3 spans 14 residues. As concerns this clonotype: Its target is not known. This may be a read error, as it is one base from a much larger clone.

This chain uses TRBV12-3 or TRBV12-4 with TRBJ1-2; tentative D call: TRBD1 (6 bases). Sequencing input: blood. The TCR originated in a girl under 10 years old with multiple sclerosis. This CDR3 is CASSPRTETYGCTF. CDR3 in DNA: TGTGCCAGCAGTCCAAGGACAGAGACCTATGGCTGCACCTTC.